The clone carrying this T cell receptor delta chain is labeled large. Other nucleotide sequences from this sample produce the same CDR3. TCRdb reprocessed the reads using CATT. Among several thousand delta-chain clones listed, approximately 2.1% were seen once. From germline, CDR1 is GEAIGNYY and CDR2 EKD. V shed 0 bases, J shed 1 base, and the junction held 4 bases outside the gene matches. This CDR3 comprises 19 residues. The data are from a study of gamma-delta chains in newborns, infants, children. Sample: blood. This receptor was identified in a child who was a newborn, infant or young child, either healthy, febrile or measles-vaccinated (not recorded which). The chain combines TRDV2 with TRDJ3; 11 nucleotides agree with TRDD3. The chain's CDR3 is CACDTVLGDNSWDTRQMFF. Written as DNA, the CDR3 is TGTGCCTGTGACACCGTACTGGGGGATAATTCCTGGGACACCCGACAGATGTTTTTC.